The clone carrying this T cell receptor beta chain appeared once. The CDR3 extends over 16 amino acids. The germline CDR1 and CDR2 sequences are SGHRS and YFSETQ. The V segment lost 0 bases and the J segment 6 bases; nucleotides outside the gene matches: 10. The study recruited people aged about 18 to 89 years across approximately 24 US areas. Allocation to cohorts depended on clinical history reported by the participants. The sample is drawn from a study of blood T cell repertoires in COVID-19. Turning to the study itself: Sites across the United States, Italy and Spain contributed samples from acute and convalescent COVID-19.

The table came from immunoSEQ multiplex PCR; TCRdb's copy has only in-frame clones and leaves some out. The sample carries fewer than 200,000 clones, more than 75% recorded once. Sequencing was done on a sample of PBMCs or T cells enriched from blood (not recorded which). The chain is built from TRBV5-1 and TRBJ2-7; 9 bases are shared with TRBD2. This clonotype was sampled from a woman in her 50s who had recovered from COVID-19. The CDR3 here is CASSLVAGVLSSEQYF. The CDR3 bases are TGCGCCAGCAGCTTGGTAGCGGGAGTCCTCTCATCCGAGCAGTACTTC.